The clone carrying this T cell receptor (beta chain) was counted many times. Its antigen is not known. The record originates from a study of T cells in Graves' hyperthyroidism and ophthalmopathy. RNA transcripts served as the template for amplifying TCR beta CDR3 regions. The HTBI primer set was used in a first-round RT-PCR of the TCR CDR3. One entry per CDR3 protein results from TCRdb running MiXCR on the multiplex PCR reads. The sample has some 440,000 distinct CDR3 sequences, 15% to 18% seen once. The V end was cut by 5 bases, the J end by 3 bases, with 14 bases between. The CDR3 is 16 amino acids. From germline, CDR1 is MNHNS and CDR2 SASEGT. Findings and caveats of the study: A model of 13 V-J pairs discriminated ophthalmopathy from stable hyperthyroidism. Blood also contained most expanded thyroid clonotypes above 0.001.

This sequence originates from a woman aged 18-29 years with Graves' hyperthyroidism. This chain uses TRBV6-1 with TRBJ1-6, with D perhaps matching TRBD1 (6 bases). Sequencing was performed on blood. This chain's CDR3 is CASSRGGELYNSPLHF. For the CDR3, the DNA is TGTGCCAGCAGTCGAGGGGGAGAGCTCTATAATTCACCCCTCCACTTT.